Listed here are 21 T cell receptor beta chains from one sample, sequenced in a study of human T cells and chemical hapten exposure. TCRdb reprocessed the RACE reads with MiXCR, giving one entry per CDR3 protein. Counted here are a few hundred thousand distinct CDR3 sequences, about 6% occurring once; the ten biggest clones make up about 5.4%. Time point described: patch test 2, 6 weeks after DPC sensitization. Treatment indicated: therapeutic diphenylcyclopropenone sensitization with weekly scalp DPC. This specimen was whole blood, taken in connection with sensitization to the hapten diphenylcyclopropenone (DPC). The receptors here all came from a woman under 30 with alopecia areata. Some clones in this sample may be carry-over from other donors' samples.

This clonotype was observed at least ten times. The rearrangement links TRBV5-1 to TRBJ1-3; weak D call: TRBD1 (5 bases). Germline V gives CDR1 SGHRS, CDR2 YFSETQ. Trimming stripped 4 bases from V and 1 base from J, with 9 bases between. The CDR3 contains 14 residues. CDR3 sequence (DNA): TGCGCCAGCAGCCCGGGGGTATCTGGAAACACCATATATTTT. Translation gives CASSPGVSGNTIYF.

This clonotype was recorded a few times. The rearrangement uses TRBV7-9 and TRBJ1-6; D perhaps matches TRBD1 (5 bases). The length of the CDR3 is 17 residues. Looked up from germline, CDR1 is SEHNR and CDR2 is FQNEAQ (reference sequence). V lost 2 bases to trimming and J lost 0 bases, with 11 bases between them. This CDR3 is CASSLQGQSSYNSPLHF. In DNA form, the CDR3 reads TGTGCCAGCAGCTTACAGGGCCAGAGCTCCTATAATTCACCCCTCCACTTT.

This clonotype was seen at least ten times. The chain joins TRBV24-1 to TRBJ1-5; D not resolved. Germline CDR1 is KGHDR and CDR2 is SFDVKD. This CDR3 contains 14 residues. Deletions cut 6 bases from V and 2 bases from J, with 10 bases between. CDR3 loop: CATSPTGGNQPQHF. DNA for the CDR3: TGTGCCACCAGTCCTACGGGAGGCAATCAGCCCCAGCATTTT.

The chain carries TRBV7-6 and TRBJ1-1; tentative D call: TRBD1 (5 bases). The CDR3 covers 12 residues. Trimming took off 5 bases at V and 12 bases at J, with 16 bases between the two ends. Germline V gene lookup returns CDR1 SGHVS and CDR2 FNYEAQ. Here the CDR3 reads CASSPRAGNTFF. The CDR3, as DNA: TGTGCCAGCAGCCCCCGGGCAGGGAATACTTTCTTT.

This clonotype was found many times. The chain has TRBV10-3 and TRBJ2-7; 7 bases map to TRBD1. Germline lookup yields CDR1 ENHRY and CDR2 SYGVKD. CDR3 length: 12 residues. Unmatched junction bases numbered 8, after V lost 10 bases and J lost 5 bases. The CDR3 loop reads CATRQGVNEQYF. CDR3 bases: TGTGCCACCCGACAGGGAGTGAACGAGCAGTACTTC.

In this sample, this clonotype turned up many times. The chain links TRBV7-2 to TRBJ2-1; 13 bases are a match to TRBD2. Losses at the gene ends were 6 bases for V and 12 bases for J; bases not matched to a gene: 11. From germline, CDR1 is SGHTA and CDR2 FQGNSA. The CDR3 spans 15 residues. CDR3 DNA: TGTGCCAGCAGATTGGAACTAGCGGGGGGGCTTGGGCAGTTCTTC. Its translation is CASRLELAGGLGQFF. The whole variable domain, filled in from reference TRBV7-2 and TRBJ2-1, reads GAGVSQSPSNKVTEKGKDVELRCDPISGHTALYWYRQSLGQGLEFLIYFQGNSAPDKSGLPSDRFSAERTGGSVSTLTIQRTQQEDSAVYLCASRLELAGGLGQFFGPGTRLTVL.

The chain joins TRBV20-1 to TRBJ1-5; TRBD1 might be the D (5 bases). The germline CDR1 and CDR2 sequences are DFQATT and SNEGSKA (reference sequence). This CDR3 spans 14 amino acids. The germline V and J ends were trimmed by 2 bases and 4 bases, with 12 bases remaining between them. CDR3 loop: CSARLSRGNQPQHF. In DNA, the CDR3 is TGCAGTGCTAGATTATCACGGGGGAATCAGCCCCAGCATTTT.

The gene calls are TRBV6-5 and TRBJ2-1, with TRBD1 matching over 10 bases. V was pared by 6 bases and J by 8 bases, with 4 bases of the junction left unmatched. Germline values: CDR1 MNHEY, CDR2 SVGAGI. This CDR3 has 13 residues. The chain's CDR3 is CASRDRGPYEQFF. CDR3 in DNA: TGTGCCAGCAGAGACAGGGGGCCATATGAGCAGTTCTTC.

The table lists this clonotype with a few counts. V and J are TRBV7-2 and TRBJ2-3; TRBD1 matches at 9 bases. J gave up 7 bases and V 5 bases, and 10 bases lay outside the gene matches. The CDR3 is 15 amino acids. Germline CDR1 SGHTA, CDR2 FQGNSA. CDR3 DNA sequence: TGTGCCAGCAGCATCAGTGGACAGGGGAAACATACGCAGTATTTT. This sequence encodes CASSISGQGKHTQYF.

This chain uses TRBV6-2 or TRBV6-3 with TRBJ2-1; 13 bases line up with TRBD2. V lost 6 bases and J lost 1; bases outside the gene matches: 3. CDR3 size: 16 residues. Germline CDR1 is MNHEY and CDR2 is SVGEGT. CDR3 in DNA: TGTGCCAGCAGACTACTAGCGGGGGGGTCCTACAATGAGCAGTTCTTC. Amino acids: CASRLLAGGSYNEQFF.

This clonotype was seen many times. The chain is built from TRBV3-1 and TRBJ2-1; D might be TRBD2 (5 bases). The germline CDR1 and CDR2 sequences are LGHDT and YNNKEL (reference sequence). V lost 0 bases and J lost 7, with 19 bases in between. This CDR3 region has 17 residues. CDR3 region: CASSQEIARPTKNEQFF. The CDR3 nucleotides are TGTGCCAGCAGCCAAGAAATAGCGCGCCCAACAAAGAATGAGCAGTTCTTC.

This clonotype was seen a handful of times. The V call is TRBV4-3, the J call TRBJ1-2; 7 positions match TRBD1. The V segment lost 2 bases and the J segment 3 bases; nucleotides outside the gene matches: 9. Germline CDR1 is LGHNA and CDR2 is YSLEER. This CDR3 has 16 residues. CDR3 in amino acids: CASSQLTGLPDYGYTF. CDR3 sequence (DNA): TGCGCCAGCAGCCAATTGACAGGGCTCCCCGACTATGGCTACACCTTC.

This clonotype was seen only a few times. The chain recombines TRBV5-1 with TRBJ2-7; tentatively, D is TRBD2 (5 bases). The CDR3 is 16 amino acids. Deletions cut 0 bases from V and 3 bases from J, with 16 bases between. Germline V lookup: CDR1 SGHRS, CDR2 YFSETQ. CDR3: CASSLGGRSSHYEQYF. CDR3 bases: TGCGCCAGCAGCTTGGGAGGTCGGTCTAGCCACTACGAGCAGTACTTC. Combining the CDR3 with reference TRBV5-1 and TRBJ2-7 gives the whole variable domain KAGVTQTPRYLIKTRGQQVTLSCSPISGHRSVSWYQQTPGQGLQFLFEYFSETQRNKGNFPGRFSGRQFSNSRSEMNVSTLELGDSALYLCASSLGGRSSHYEQYFGPGTRLTVT.

There are many counts of this clonotype. CDR3 residues: CASGGQLGYGYTF. The CDR3 nucleotides read TGTGCTAGTGGCGGACAGCTGGGATATGGCTACACCTTC. The genes are TRBV12-5 and TRBJ1-2; tentative D call: TRBD1 (6 bases). From germline, CDR1 is LGHNT and CDR2 FRNRAP. Trimming took off 6 bases at V and 5 bases at J, with 13 bases between the two ends. CDR3 length: 13 residues.

This clonotype has a count of ten or more. The chain employs TRBV28 and TRBJ1-1; D is possibly TRBD1 (6 bases). CDR1 and CDR2 (germline): MDHEN, SYDVKM. The CDR3 totals 13 residues. V lost 6 bases and J lost 2, with 10 bases in between. CDR3 in amino acids: CASRIQGNTEAFF. In DNA, the CDR3 is TGTGCCAGCAGGATACAGGGAAACACTGAAGCTTTCTTT.

The chain is built from TRBV5-1 and TRBJ2-7; 7 bases line up with TRBD1. Losses at the gene ends were 4 bases for V and 6 bases for J; bases not matched to a gene: 19. CDR1 is SGHRS, CDR2 YFSETQ, per germline. The CDR3 is 17 amino acids. CDR3 DNA sequence: TGCGCCAGCAGCGGGCCCGGGACAGTCGGAACCTCGGGCGAGCAGTACTTC. Translation: CASSGPGTVGTSGEQYF.

The chain links TRBV4-3 to TRBJ2-6; D perhaps matches TRBD1 (6 bases). V was clipped by 0 bases and J by 0 bases, with 12 bases between them. Germline lookup yields CDR1 LGHNA and CDR2 YSLEER. CDR3 length: 18 residues. The CDR3 coding sequence is TGCGCCAGCAGCCAAGATAGCAGGGGCAACTCTGGGGCCAACGTCCTGACTTTC. Protein: CASSQDSRGNSGANVLTF.

Here the CDR3 reads CASSQGGGATDTQYF. DNA for the CDR3: TGCGCCAGCAGCCAAGGTGGGGGGGCGACAGATACGCAGTATTTT. The genes are TRBV4-3 and TRBJ2-3, with D possibly matching TRBD2 (7 bases). The V gene's germline CDR1 is LGHNA and CDR2 YSLEER. V shed 1 base and J shed 3 bases, with 11 bases lying between them. This CDR3 contains 15 residues.

This clonotype was seen a few times. The J gene is TRBJ2-1, the V gene TRBV2; maybe TRBD2 (5 bases). The V end lost 6 bases, the J end lost 3 bases, and 12 bases lay between the germline ends. The CDR3 is made up of 14 amino acids. CDR1 and CDR2 (germline): SNHLY, FYNNEI. CDR3 sequence reads: CASSDRTYYNEQFF. The DNA of the CDR3 is TGTGCCAGCAGCGATCGGACTTACTACAATGAGCAGTTCTTC.

The V call is TRBV7-2, the J call TRBJ1-5; D not certain. Germline CDR1 and CDR2: SGHTA and FQGNSA. This CDR3 has 13 residues. V was shortened by 4 bases and J by 6 bases, with 10 bases between the two germline ends. The CDR3 spells CASSSDRTQPQHF. The CDR3 DNA follows: TGTGCCAGCAGCTCCGACCGGACTCAGCCCCAGCATTTT. The full variable domain, with the rest looked up from reference TRBV7-2 and TRBJ1-5, is GAGVSQSPSNKVTEKGKDVELRCDPISGHTALYWYRQSLGQGLEFLIYFQGNSAPDKSGLPSDRFSAERTGGSVSTLTIQRTQQEDSAVYLCASSSDRTQPQHFGDGTRLSIL.

V is TRBV12-3 or TRBV12-4 and J is TRBJ1-1; TRBD1 matches 10 bases. This CDR3 contains 15 residues. The ends lost 8 bases at V and 1 base at J; junction bases unmatched: 7. The CDR3 is CASAQGQGRNTEAFF. CDR3 bases: TGTGCCAGCGCCCAGGGACAGGGGAGGAACACTGAAGCTTTCTTT.